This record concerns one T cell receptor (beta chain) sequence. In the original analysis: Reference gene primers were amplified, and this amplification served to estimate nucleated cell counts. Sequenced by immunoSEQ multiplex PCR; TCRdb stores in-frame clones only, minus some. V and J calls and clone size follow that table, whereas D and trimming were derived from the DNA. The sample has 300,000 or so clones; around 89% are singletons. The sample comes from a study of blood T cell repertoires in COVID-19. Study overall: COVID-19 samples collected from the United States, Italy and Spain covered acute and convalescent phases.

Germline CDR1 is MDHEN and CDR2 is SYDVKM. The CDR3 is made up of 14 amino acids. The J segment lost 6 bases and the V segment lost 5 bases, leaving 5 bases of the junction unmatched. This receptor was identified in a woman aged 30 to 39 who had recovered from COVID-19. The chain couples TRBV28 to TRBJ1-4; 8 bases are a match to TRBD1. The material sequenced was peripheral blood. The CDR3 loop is CASSGTGWHEKLFF. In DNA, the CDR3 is TGTGCCAGCAGTGGGACAGGATGGCATGAAAAACTGTTTTTT.